The 8 T cell receptor beta chains below were found in one sample sequenced in a study of cytomegalovirus exposure and HLA in healthy donors. The primer mix had 60 Vbeta and 13 Jbeta primers. Some clones are missing from TCRdb's copy, which holds only in-frame ones; the method was immunoSEQ multiplex PCR. The repertoire holds approximately 75,000 clones, with 65% to 70% as singletons. The sample consisted of PBMCs. The receptors here all came from a middle-aged man in good health and CMV-seropositive.

This clone was seen just once. V usage is TRBV5-1 and J usage is TRBJ1-1, with 10 bases aligning to TRBD1. CDR3 size: 16 residues. J was trimmed by 3 bases and V by 5 bases; bases with no gene match: 10. Germline V gives CDR1 SGHRS, CDR2 YFSETQ. The CDR3 loop is CASRPLGQGLYTEAFF. CDR3 coding DNA: TGCGCCAGCAGACCTCTGGGACAGGGGTTGTACACTGAAGCTTTCTTT.

The V call is TRBV6-6, the J call TRBJ2-1, with 8 bases identical to TRBD1. V dropped 5 bases and J dropped 7; count of bases not matched to a gene: 7. CDR3 length: 14 residues. The V gene's germline CDR1 is MNHNY and CDR2 SVGAGI (reference sequence). The CDR3 DNA is TGTGCCAGCAGTGACCGACAGGGGCGGAATGAGCAGTTCTTC. Encoded protein: CASSDRQGRNEQFF.

The chain recombines TRBV5-6 with TRBJ2-2; 7 nucleotides line up with TRBD1. The germline gives CDR1 SGHDT, CDR2 YYEEEE. J gave up 0 bases and V 4 bases, and 9 bases lay outside the gene matches. This CDR3 is built from 17 residues. The DNA of the CDR3 is TGTGCCAGCAGCGTGTTAGGGACAGACGCGAACACCGGGGAGCTGTTTTTT. Translated: CASSVLGTDANTGELFF.

This clone showed up just once. The V call is TRBV21-1, the J call TRBJ1-4; no check of the table's D call, TRBD1, against the DNA was made. TRBV21-1 is a listed pseudogene. The CDR3 totals 17 residues. The DNA of the CDR3 is TGTGCCAGCAGCGCCATCCCCCCTCAGGGCTATATAGAAAAACTGTTTTTT. Translation gives CASSAIPPQGYIEKLFF.

The table lists this clone with a few counts. The chain couples TRBV6-1 to TRBJ2-3, with 8 bases matching TRBD2. The germline gives CDR1 MNHNS, CDR2 SASEGT. The CDR3 is 15 residues long. V shed 4 bases and J 6 bases; nucleotides not matched to a gene: 9. The CDR3 region has the DNA TGTGCCAGCAGTGGGTCCAGCGGGGGAAGGGATACGCAGTATTTT. It is translated as CASSGSSGGRDTQYF.

The chain recombines TRBV27 with TRBJ1-2; D unclear. The CDR3 extends over 13 amino acids. Deletions cut 6 bases from V and 8 bases from J, with 16 bases between. Germline V gene sequence: CDR1 MNHEY, CDR2 SMNVEV (reference sequence). CDR3: CASSLDLGRGYTF. The DNA for the CDR3 is TGTGCCAGCAGCCTAGATCTTGGCCGGGGCTACACCTTC.

V gene TRBV5-4 combines with J gene TRBJ2-3; 8 bases map to TRBD1. CDR1 and CDR2 (germline): SGHNT, YYREEE (reference sequence). Unmatched junction bases numbered 9, after V lost 6 bases and J lost 3 bases. The CDR3 has 15 residues. CDR3 region: CASMLFGQGTDTQYF. The DNA of the CDR3 is TGTGCCAGCATGCTATTTGGACAGGGAACAGATACGCAGTATTTT.

V and J are TRBV29-1 and TRBJ2-7; TRBD1 is a possible D gene (5 bases). V lost 3 bases and J lost 2, with 8 bases in between. This CDR3 is built from 12 residues. The germline gives CDR1 SQVTM, CDR2 ANQGSEA. CDR3 amino acids: CSVEAGTYEQYF. The CDR3 bases are TGCAGCGTTGAGGCAGGGACCTACGAGCAGTACTTC.